This T cell receptor (beta chain) was documented in a study of CD8 T cells in Susac syndrome. Study background: Patients with Susac syndrome who were sequenced included 5 or 6 with active disease and fewer than ten in remission. Blood was drawn from patients with Susac syndrome. At that point, they were therapy-naive, on corticosteroids, or on intravenous immunoglobulin alone.

Both CD4+ and CD8+ T cells were negatively isolated, and TEMRA cells underwent FACS enrichment. Random hexamers primed reverse transcription of about 0.45 to 1 ug RNA. TCR beta CDR3 was amplified by immunoSEQ covering 54 Vbeta and 13 Jbeta. TCRdb reprocessed the immunoSEQ multiplex PCR reads via MiXCR and lists one record per CDR3 protein. Among under 200,000 distinct CDR3 sequences, roughly 92% were seen once, and the ten largest hold roughly 0.11%. CDR1 is SNHLY, CDR2 FYNNEI, per germline. The V and J ends lost 5 bases and 6 bases, in that order; junction bases with no gene match: 8. The CDR3 totals 15 residues.

This chain joins TRBV2 and TRBJ2-1, with 9 positions matching TRBD2. The material sequenced was CD4+ T cells from PBMCs. This TCR was recovered from a human donor with Susac syndrome. The CDR3 loop is CASSTRTSAGNEQFF. Written as DNA, the CDR3 is TGTGCCAGCAGTACCCGGACTAGCGCCGGCAATGAGCAGTTCTTC.